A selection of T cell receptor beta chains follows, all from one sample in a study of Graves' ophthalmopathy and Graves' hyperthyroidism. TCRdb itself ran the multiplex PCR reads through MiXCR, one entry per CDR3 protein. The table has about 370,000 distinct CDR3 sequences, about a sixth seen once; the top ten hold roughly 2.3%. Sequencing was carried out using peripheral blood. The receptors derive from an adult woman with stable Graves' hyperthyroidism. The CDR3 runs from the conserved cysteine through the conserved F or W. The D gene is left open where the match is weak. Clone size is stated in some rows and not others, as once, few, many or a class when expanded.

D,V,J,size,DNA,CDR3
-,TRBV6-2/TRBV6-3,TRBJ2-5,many,TGTGCCAGCAGTTTAAGCTCTCGTCAAGAGACCCAGTACTTC,CASSLSSRQETQYF
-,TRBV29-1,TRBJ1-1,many,TGCAGCGTTGTGGCTTCCACTGAAGCTTTCTTT,CSVVASTEAFF
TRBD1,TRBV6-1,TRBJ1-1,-,TGTGCCAGCAGTCCCCAGGGACAGCCGAACACTGAAGCTTTCTTT,CASSPQGQPNTEAFF
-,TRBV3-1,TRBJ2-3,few,TGTGCCAGCAGCCAAGTCTCCCTCGGCGGCGCGCAGTATTTT,CASSQVSLGGAQYF
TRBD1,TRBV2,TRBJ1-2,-,TGTGCCAGCAGTGAAACGGGACAGGGGTTCTACACCTTC,CASSETGQGFYTF
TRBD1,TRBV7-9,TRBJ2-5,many,TGTGCCTTCGATAGGGGGCGAGAAGAGACCCAGTACTTC,CAFDRGREETQYF
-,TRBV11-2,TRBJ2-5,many,TGTGCCAGCAGCCTCTCGAAAGAGACCCAGTACTTC,CASSLSKETQYF
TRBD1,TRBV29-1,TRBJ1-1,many,TGCAGCGTTGAAGGCCCTTCAACCGGGACAGGGGGGTCTGAAGCTTTCTTT,CSVEGPSTGTGGSEAFF
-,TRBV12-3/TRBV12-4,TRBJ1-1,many,TGTGCCAGCAGTTTGATATATGGGACGCAGGCCGGAGCTTTCTTT,CASSLIYGTQAGAFF
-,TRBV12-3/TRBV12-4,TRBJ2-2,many,TGTGCCAGCAGTTTTTTTCGCCCGGGAACCGGGGAGCTGTTTTTT,CASSFFRPGTGELFF
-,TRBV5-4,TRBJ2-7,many,TGTGCCAGCAGTAGACAGACGAGCTACGAGCAGTACTTC,CASSRQTSYEQYF
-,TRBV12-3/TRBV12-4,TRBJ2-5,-,TGTGCCAGCAGGCCCCCAGGGGAGACCCAGTACTTC,CASRPPGETQYF
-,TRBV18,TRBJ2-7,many,TGTGCCAGCTCACCAGCCCAGGCTAGCGTCCACGAGCAGTACTTC,CASSPAQASVHEQYF
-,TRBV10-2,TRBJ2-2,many,TGCGCCAGCAGTGAGTCTGGGGGGCGAGGGACCGGGGAGCTGTTTTTT,CASSESGGRGTGELFF
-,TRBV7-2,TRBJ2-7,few,TGTGCCAGCAGCTTAAAGACCTCCTACGAGCAGTACTTC,CASSLKTSYEQYF
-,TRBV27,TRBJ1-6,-,TGTGCCAGCAGCCCATGGATGCAGGGATCAAAGAATTCACCCCTCCACTTT,CASSPWMQGSKNSPLHF
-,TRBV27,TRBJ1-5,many,TGTGCCAGCAGTTTATCAGCTGGGGGGCCGAATCAGCCCCAGCATTTT,CASSLSAGGPNQPQHF
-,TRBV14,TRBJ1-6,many,TGTGCCAGCAGCCAACACACCGCTATCACTTCACCCCTCCACTTT,CASSQHTAITSPLHF
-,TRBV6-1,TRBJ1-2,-,TGTGCCAGCAGTCCCCACCGGGGGTATGGCTACACCTTC,CASSPHRGYGYTF
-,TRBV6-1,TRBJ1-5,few,TGTGCCAGCAGGCGAACAGGGTCGAAGAATCAGCCCCAGCATTTT,CASRRTGSKNQPQHF
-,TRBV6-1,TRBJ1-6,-,TGTGCTAGCAGTCCGGGCCTAGCGGGGAATTCACCCCTCCACTTT,CASSPGLAGNSPLHF
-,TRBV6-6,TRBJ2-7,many,TGTGCCACCTACGGGGCGTCGTACGAGCAGTACTTC,CATYGASYEQYF
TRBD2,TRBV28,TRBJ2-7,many,TGTGCCAGCAGCCAGCCGAGGGACGGCGGGAGGAGAGAGCAGTACTTC,CASSQPRDGGRREQYF
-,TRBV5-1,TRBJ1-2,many,TGCGCCAGCAGCTTGGAAGTGACAACCAAGGGATATGGCTACACCTTC,CASSLEVTTKGYGYTF
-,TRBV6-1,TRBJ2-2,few,TGTGCCAGCACCCGACTGTCTTCCTGGGGGGAGCTGTTTTTT,CASTRLSSWGELFF
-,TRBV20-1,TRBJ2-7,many,TGCAGTGCTAGGGGGGGTCCAGGGTATTCCTACGAGCAGTACTTC,CSARGGPGYSYEQYF
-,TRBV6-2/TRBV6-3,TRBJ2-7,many,TGTGCCAGCACCCAGAGCGCGAGCGGGCTGCCAACCTACGAGCAGTACTTC,CASTQSASGLPTYEQYF
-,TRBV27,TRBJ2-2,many,TGTGCCAGCACCCCTCCGGGACTGGAGGGGACCGGGGAGCTGTTTTTT,CASTPPGLEGTGELFF
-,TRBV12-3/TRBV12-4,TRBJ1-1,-,TGTGCCGTCGGGGGGAAGAACGTGAACACTGAAGCTTTCTTT,CAVGGKNVNTEAFF
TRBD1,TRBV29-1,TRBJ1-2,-,TGCAGCGGCCTGACAGGGGCTGGCTACACCTTC,CSGLTGAGYTF
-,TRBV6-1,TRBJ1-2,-,TGTGCCAGCAGTCCGGGGGGTTCCAACTATGGCTACACCTTC,CASSPGGSNYGYTF
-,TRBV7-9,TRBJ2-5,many,TGTGCCAGCAGCCCCACGGGGCTATGGGAGACCCAGTACTTC,CASSPTGLWETQYF
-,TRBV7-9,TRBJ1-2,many,TGTGCCAGCAGCTTCGATTACTATGGCTACACCTTC,CASSFDYYGYTF
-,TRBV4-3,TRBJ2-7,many,TGCGCCAGCAGCCAAGAGCAGGGACCCTACGAGCAGTACTTC,CASSQEQGPYEQYF
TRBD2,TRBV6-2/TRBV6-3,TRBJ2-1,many,TGTGCCAGCAGTAGGGGGGGACTAGCGGGAGATGAGCAGTTCTTC,CASSRGGLAGDEQFF
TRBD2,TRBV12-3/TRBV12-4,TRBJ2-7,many,TGTGCCAGCAGTTTTCCCGGGACTAGCGGGAGTAGGCAGTACTTC,CASSFPGTSGSRQYF
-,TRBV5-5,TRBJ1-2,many,TGTGCCAGCAGCTTGAAAGCGAACTATGGCTACACCTTC,CASSLKANYGYTF
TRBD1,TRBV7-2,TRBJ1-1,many,TGTGCCAGCAGGAGGGACAGGGGGCTCACTGAAGCTTTCTTT,CASRRDRGLTEAFF
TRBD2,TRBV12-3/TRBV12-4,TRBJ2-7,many,TGTGCCAGCAGTCCCCGGGGGGCGGGAGGTCGCGAGCAGTACTTC,CASSPRGAGGREQYF
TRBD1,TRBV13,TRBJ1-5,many,TGTGCCAGCAGCATAGGACAGGGAGGCGCTCAGCCCCAGCATTTT,CASSIGQGGAQPQHF
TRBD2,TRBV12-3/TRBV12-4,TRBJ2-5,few,TGTGCCAGCAGTTTACCGGGGGGGTTGCAAGAGACCCAGTACTTC,CASSLPGGLQETQYF